This is a list of T cell receptor beta chains from one sample in a study of blood T cell repertoires in COVID-19. Generated by immunoSEQ multiplex PCR, the TCRdb table keeps only in-frame clones and is missing some. The repertoire holds around 59,000 clones, with about 70% as singletons. Sequencing was done on a sample of peripheral blood. The receptors were gathered from a woman aged 45-65 years with active or convalescent COVID-19. Both conserved end residues are part of each CDR3. The D gene is left open where the match is weak. Size values are once, few and many counts, or a class for expanded clones, and some rows have none.

size,J,D,V,DNA,CDR3
NA,TRBJ1-4,TRBD1,TRBV9,TGTGCCAGCAGCGTAGGGACAGGCATTAATGAAAAACTGTTTTTT,CASSVGTGINEKLFF
NA,TRBJ2-5,TRBD2,TRBV19,TGTGCCAGTAGCCTAACTAGCGGGACCGTCCAAGAGACCCAGTACTTC,CASSLTSGTVQETQYF
NA,TRBJ2-2,NA,TRBV14,TGTGCCAGCAGCCAAGCTCGGGGTATCGGGGAGCTGTTTTTT,CASSQARGIGELFF
NA,TRBJ2-1,NA,TRBV13,TGTGCCAGCAGCTTAGGCAGATATTCGGGTGAGCAGTTCTTC,CASSLGRYSGEQFF
few,TRBJ2-7,TRBD2,TRBV5-6,TGTGCCAGCAGCTTGGGCGGGAGGATCTACGAGCAGTACTTC,CASSLGGRIYEQYF
once,TRBJ2-7,TRBD2,TRBV7-8,TGTGCCAGCAGCCCACCGCGGCTAGCGGGAGGGAGGTACGAGCAGTACTTC,CASSPPRLAGGRYEQYF
NA,TRBJ1-1,NA,TRBV6-1,TGTGCCAGCAGTGAACCTGGCCAGGTAGGGAGTGAAGCTTTCTTT,CASSEPGQVGSEAFF
NA,TRBJ2-1,NA,TRBV7-9,TGTGCCAGCAGCCTAAAAGATGGCGGTGAGCAGTTCTTC,CASSLKDGGEQFF
NA,TRBJ2-5,NA,TRBV3-1/TRBV3-2,TGTGCCAGCAGCCACCGGAGGCAGACCCAAGAGACCCAGTACTTC,CASSHRRQTQETQYF
NA,TRBJ2-3,NA,TRBV9,TGTGCCAGCAGCGTAGGGCCAGGGAGCACAGATACGCAGTATTTT,CASSVGPGSTDTQYF
NA,TRBJ2-5,NA,TRBV7-8,TGTGCCAGCAGCGCAGGAAGAGGGGAGACCCAGTACTTC,CASSAGRGETQYF
NA,TRBJ1-6,NA,TRBV10-1,TGCGCCTCCTCCGGGACTGCGATTAATTCACCCCTCCACTTT,CASSGTAINSPLHF
few,TRBJ1-2,TRBD1,TRBV29-1,TGCAGCGTTAACAGGGGTAGAGGCTACACCTTC,CSVNRGRGYTF
NA,TRBJ2-5,TRBD2,TRBV5-6,TGTGCCAGCAGCGAAAGGACTAGCGGGAGGTACCAAGAGACCCAGTACTTC,CASSERTSGRYQETQYF
NA,TRBJ2-1,TRBD2,TRBV7-8,TGTGCCAGCAGCCAAGGACTAGCGTACAATGAGCAGTTCTTC,CASSQGLAYNEQFF
NA,TRBJ1-1,NA,TRBV7-9,TGTGCCAGCAGCGAAAATCAGGGATGGGTCACTGAAGCTTTCTTT,CASSENQGWVTEAFF
few,TRBJ2-1,TRBD2,TRBV3-1/TRBV3-2,TGTGCCAGCAGCCAGACTAGCGGTCGGAGCTCCTACAATGAGCAGTTCTTC,CASSQTSGRSSYNEQFF
NA,TRBJ2-7,NA,TRBV2,TGTGCCAGCAGTTCGGACTGGATTATGGAGCAGTACTTC,CASSSDWIMEQYF
NA,TRBJ2-2,NA,TRBV19,TGTGCCAGTATCCCCCGCGGCTCTAACACCGGGGAGCTGTTTTTT,CASIPRGSNTGELFF
NA,TRBJ2-7,NA,TRBV18,TGTGCCAGCTCACAGCAGGGCCTTAGGTACTTC,CASSQQGLRYF
NA,TRBJ2-5,NA,TRBV25-1,TGTGCCAGCACTGCCAGATACCAAGAGACCCAGTACTTC,CASTARYQETQYF
NA,TRBJ1-1,NA,TRBV27,TGTGCCAGCCGGGGGGGCCCTGAAGCTTTCTTT,CASRGGPEAFF
NA,TRBJ1-4,NA,TRBV11-2,TGTGCCAGCAGCTCCAGGGACACCCCGAATGAAAAACTGTTTTTT,CASSSRDTPNEKLFF
few,TRBJ2-7,NA,TRBV5-1,TGCGCCAGCAGTCGTGCCCCAGGGGCCGAGCAGTACTTC,CASSRAPGAEQYF
once,TRBJ2-5,NA,TRBV9,TGTGCCAGCAGCGTAGGGGCCATTAAGGAGACCCAGTACTTC,CASSVGAIKETQYF
NA,TRBJ2-2,NA,TRBV4-2,TGTGCCAGCAGCCAAAATCCGGCGGGCGGAAACACCGGGGAGCTGTTTTTT,CASSQNPAGGNTGELFF
NA,TRBJ1-1,TRBD1,TRBV18,TGTGCCAGCTCACCAGGGACAGGGGGTTTCACTGAAGCTTTCTTT,CASSPGTGGFTEAFF
NA,TRBJ2-3,TRBD2,TRBV20-1,TGCAGTGCTAGTCCTATGAGCGGGACCGGGTGGGTAGATACGCAGTATTTT,CSASPMSGTGWVDTQYF
once,TRBJ1-1,NA,TRBV7-9,TGTGCCAGCAGCCAGGGGTGGGTCTTCGAAGCTTTCTTT,CASSQGWVFEAFF
NA,TRBJ1-2,NA,TRBV3-1/TRBV3-2,TGTGCCAGCAGCTGGGGTGCGGGTAACTATGGCTACACCTTC,CASSWGAGNYGYTF
NA,TRBJ1-3,NA,TRBV3-1/TRBV3-2,TGTGCCAGCAGCCAAAAGAGCTCTGGAAACACCATATATTTT,CASSQKSSGNTIYF
NA,TRBJ2-4,TRBD1,TRBV12-5,TGTGCTAGTGGTTTGGGTGACGGGACAGGGACCAAAAACATTCAGTACTTC,CASGLGDGTGTKNIQYF
NA,TRBJ2-7,NA,TRBV6-2/TRBV6-3,TGTGCCAGCAGTTCGCGGGGATTCTACGAGCAGTACTTC,CASSSRGFYEQYF
NA,TRBJ2-7,TRBD1,TRBV10-3,TGTGCCATCGGGACAGGGGGCACTTCCTACGAGCAGTACTTC,CAIGTGGTSYEQYF